The entry that follows covers one T cell receptor beta chain sequence. The antigen is unknown. The CDR3 runs to 12 residues. V dropped 9 bases and J dropped 8 bases, with 16 bases sitting between them. The germline V gene encodes CDR1 MDHEN and CDR2 SYDVKM. This record belongs to a study of T cells in narcolepsy. Study summary: Enrolled donors included narcolepsy type 1 or type 2 patients and healthy controls. Findings and caveats of the study: Blood of same and different patients, but not healthy controls, reportedly held recurring autoreactive clonotypes.

TCRdb keeps only in-frame clones here, not all; method: immunoSEQ multiplex PCR. The sample consists of approximately 25,000 clones, roughly 64% of them appearing once. The specimen sequenced was memory (CD45RA-) CD4+ T cells from blood. This TCR derives from a human donor in good health. The genes are TRBV28 and TRBJ1-2; D perhaps matches TRBD1 (6 bases). Here the CDR3 reads CASTAGALGYTF. CDR3 nucleotide sequence: TGTGCCAGTACGGCGGGGGCCCTAGGCTACACCTTC.